These 15 T cell receptor beta chains were all obtained from the same sample, sequenced in a study of radiation and T cells in renal cell carcinoma. The sample's time point: blood 4 weeks post-SBRT, at nephrectomy. Treatment described: 15 Gy SBRT to primary tumor, nephrectomy 4 weeks later. The data were produced by immunoSEQ multiplex PCR, yet TCRdb's version contains in-frame clones alone and is incomplete. The sample holds 75,000 to 90,000 clones, roughly nine tenths seen once. Sequenced here: blood, sampled from a patient whose treatment included radiotherapy and nephrectomy. These receptors were taken from a woman in her 70s with renal cell carcinoma.

The chain links TRBV7-2 to TRBJ2-5; no clear D gene. Per germline, CDR1 SGHTA and CDR2 FQGNSA. Trimming stripped 1 base from V and 6 bases from J, with 6 bases between. There are 12 residues in the CDR3. The CDR3 sequence: CASSLDTQTQYF. Written as DNA, the CDR3 is TGTGCCAGCAGCTTAGATACCCAGACCCAGTACTTC.

The chain employs TRBV2 and TRBJ1-2; D is perhaps TRBD1 (5 bases). The V gene's germline CDR1 is SNHLY and CDR2 FYNNEI. Between the trimmed V and J ends, which lost 0 bases and 2 bases, there was a span of 10 bases. The CDR3 has 15 residues. CDR3 protein: CASSEAPTANYGYTF. CDR3 sequence (DNA): TGTGCCAGCAGTGAAGCCCCGACAGCAAACTATGGCTACACCTTC.

The chain carries TRBV7-2 and TRBJ1-2, with 10 positions matching TRBD1. The length of the CDR3 is 19 residues. V was pared by 1 base and J by 0 bases, with 11 bases of the junction left unmatched. The germline V gene has CDR1 SGHTA and CDR2 FQGNSA. CDR3 nucleotides: TGTGCCAGCAGCTTAGTAGGGACAGGGGCCCTCCCCGCTAACTATGGCTACACCTTC. It encodes CASSLVGTGALPANYGYTF.

The sample holds one count of this clone. J is TRBJ1-2 and V is TRBV10-3; TRBD1 is a possible D gene (6 bases). Trimming left V 0 bases short and J 8 bases short, with 13 bases between. CDR1 ENHRY and CDR2 SYGVKD come from the germline V gene. CDR3 length: 14 amino acids. CDR3 sequence (DNA): TGTGCCATCAGTGAGTCTTGGGGGCCTAGCGGCTACACCTTC. It is translated as CAISESWGPSGYTF.

The gene calls are TRBV9 and TRBJ1-4, with D uncertain. The CDR3 has 15 amino acids. Per the germline V gene, CDR1 is SGDLS and CDR2 is YYNGEE. Trimming removed 2 bases from V and 7 bases from J, with 15 bases in between. The CDR3 DNA is TGTGCCAGCAGCGTCGGGAGTATACTGAGTGAAAAACTGTTTTTT. Protein sequence: CASSVGSILSEKLFF.

The chain joins TRBV7-2 to TRBJ1-6; 8 nucleotides match TRBD1. From germline, CDR1 is SGHTA and CDR2 FQGNSA. V was clipped by 5 bases and J by 7 bases; unmatched bases: 7. The CDR3 consists of 15 residues. The CDR3 reads CASSPRQGSNSPLHF. The DNA of the CDR3 is TGTGCCAGCAGCCCAAGACAGGGGTCGAATTCACCCCTCCACTTT.

The chain uses TRBV6-1 and TRBJ1-1, with D possibly being TRBD1 (5 bases). There are 14 residues in the CDR3. V lost 7 bases to trimming and J lost 5 bases, with 17 bases between them. The germline CDR1 and CDR2 sequences are MNHNS and SASEGT. CDR3 sequence: CASIPRGLGTEAFF. CDR3 bases: TGTGCCAGCATTCCTAGGGGTTTGGGAACTGAAGCTTTCTTT.

V usage is TRBV29-1 and J usage is TRBJ2-3; TRBD2 might be the D (5 bases). Germline V gene lookup returns CDR1 SQVTM and CDR2 ANQGSEA. CDR3 length equals 17 residues. Trimming pared 2 bases from V and 8 bases from J, leaving 26 bases between. DNA of the CDR3: TGCAGCGTTGAAAGGTCCCAGACATTTTCTACCGGAGGTACGCAGTATTTT. Its translation is CSVERSQTFSTGGTQYF.

This clone came up once. In DNA form, the CDR3 reads TGTGCCAGCAGCTTAATCGGACAGGGTCATGGCTACACCTTC. It is translated as CASSLIGQGHGYTF. The chain employs TRBV7-3 and TRBJ1-2; 8 bases match TRBD1. J was trimmed by 6 bases and V by 1 base; bases with no gene match: 4. CDR3 length: 14 amino acids. Germline CDR1 SGHTA, CDR2 FQGTGA. Using reference TRBV7-3 and TRBJ1-2 for the parts outside the CDR3, the full variable domain is GAGVSQTPSNKVTEKGKYVELRCDPISGHTALYWYRQSLGQGPEFLIYFQGTGAADDSGLPNDRFFAVRPEGSVSTLKIQRTERGDSAVYLCASSLIGQGHGYTFGSGTRLTVV.

The J gene is TRBJ1-4, the V gene TRBV28, with 9 bases identical to TRBD1. CDR3 size: 14 residues. Germline assignment: CDR1 MDHEN and CDR2 SYDVKM. The V gene end was trimmed by 6 bases and the J gene end by 7 bases; junction bases not matched to a gene: 6. Here the CDR3 reads CASSYRGRTEKLFF. The CDR3 bases are TGTGCCAGCAGCTACAGGGGGCGAACTGAAAAACTGTTTTTT. Looking up the rest from reference TRBV28 and TRBJ1-4 gives the full variable domain: DVKVTQSSRYLVKRTGEKVFLECVQDMDHENMFWYRQDPGLGLRLIYFSYDVKMKEKGDIPEGYSVSREKKERFSLILESASTNQTSMYLCASSYRGRTEKLFFGSGTQLSVL.

This chain connects TRBV14 to TRBJ1-6; 8 bases agree with TRBD1. V shed 1 base and J 10 bases; nucleotides not matched to a gene: 15. Germline V lookup: CDR1 SGHDN, CDR2 FVKESK. The CDR3 loop spans 18 amino acids. The CDR3 region is CASSQVVGRGRTDSPLHF. CDR3 coding DNA: TGTGCCAGCAGCCAAGTTGTTGGCAGGGGGCGTACGGACTCACCCCTCCACTTT.

The chain recombines TRBV30 with TRBJ2-5, with 7 bases matching TRBD1. This CDR3 is 13 amino acids long. Germline assignment: CDR1 GTSNPN and CDR2 SVGIG (reference sequence). With V trimmed by 0 bases and J by 4 bases, 2 bases remained unmatched. The CDR3 sequence is CAWSVWTGETQYF. As DNA, the CDR3 is TGTGCCTGGAGTGTATGGACAGGAGAGACCCAGTACTTC.

The gene calls are TRBV11-3 and TRBJ2-2; D is possibly TRBD1 (6 bases). This CDR3 is 14 amino acids long. CDR1 and CDR2 (germline): SGHNT, YENEEA. Between the trimmed V and J ends, which lost 3 bases and 4 bases, there was a span of 9 bases. The CDR3 is CASSFEGVTGELFF. CDR3 bases: TGTGCCAGCAGCTTTGAGGGGGTCACCGGGGAGCTGTTTTTT.

V and J are TRBV2 and TRBJ2-3; D is undetermined. CDR3 length equals 15 residues. Trimming stripped 8 bases from V and 3 bases from J, with 18 bases between. Germline loops: CDR1 SNHLY, CDR2 FYNNEI. The DNA of the CDR3 is TGTGCCAGCCGCCCACTTCCCGCCACTACAGATACGCAGTATTTT. Protein: CASRPLPATTDTQYF. Using reference TRBV2 and TRBJ2-3 for the parts outside the CDR3, the full variable domain is EPEVTQTPSHQVTQMGQEVILRCVPISNHLYFYWYRQILGQKVEFLVSFYNNEISEKSEIFDDQFSVERPDGSNFTLKIRSTKLEDSAMYFCASRPLPATTDTQYFGPGTRLTVL.

The chain has TRBV27 and TRBJ2-3; TRBD1 matches 9 bases. The junction had 10 bases not matched to a gene; V was cut back by 6 bases and J by 3 bases. CDR1 and CDR2 from the germline V gene are MNHEY and SMNVEV (reference sequence). The CDR3 has 16 residues. CDR3 protein: CASRTSGTGLTDTQYF. CDR3 nucleotide sequence: TGTGCCAGCAGGACCTCCGGGACAGGGTTGACAGATACGCAGTATTTT.